This T cell receptor (beta chain) was captured in a study of shared clonotypes between healthy human individuals. Here immunoSEQ multiplex PCR was the method, and the copy in TCRdb shows in-frame clones only, minus some. Of approximately 2.4 million clones in the sample, approximately 95% are singletons; the top ten hold over 0.1%. The J segment lost 1 base and the V segment lost 0 bases, leaving 10 bases of the junction unmatched. Germline values: CDR1 SGHVS, CDR2 FQNEAQ. The CDR3 contains 19 residues. Study-wide results and caveats: The donor pool, a small one, limited the genetic and exposure-history diversity represented.

Concerning this clone: Its target is not known.

The sequencing input was naive CD4+ T cells sorted from blood. As for subset: CD45RA+ positively selected. This TCR came from a man aged 18 to 35 in good health. The chain couples TRBV7-8 to TRBJ2-2; 8 bases fit TRBD1. The CDR3 protein is CASSLAGQGATRNTGELFF. CDR3 sequence (DNA): TGTGCCAGCAGCTTAGCGGGGCAGGGGGCTACAAGGAACACCGGGGAGCTGTTTTTT.